Following are 8 T cell receptor beta chains from one sample sequenced in a study of low-dose radiotherapy and immunotherapy resistance in tumors. The time point denotes: before trial treatment. With a constant-region primer and a V-primer adapter, TCRs were subjected to about 20 PCR cycles of amplification. Each CDR3 protein is one row after TCRdb ran MiXCR on the reads. The sample lists tens of thousands of distinct CDR3 sequences, approximately 10% occurring once. Sequenced here: PBMCs, sampled before treatment. Receptor source: a female donor with ovarian cancer.

Of note for this clonotype: The likely explanation is a read error, given a far larger clone one base away. J is TRBJ2-7 and V is TRBV6-5, with D hard to call. Between the trimmed V and J ends, which lost 2 bases and 7 bases, there was a span of 9 bases. The CDR3 covers 12 residues. Germline V lookup: CDR1 MNHEY, CDR2 SVGAGI. The DNA for the CDR3 is TGTGCCAGCAGTTACGGGCCCAATGAGCAGTACTTC. Translation: CASSYGPNEQYF.

In its sample, this clonotype was seen a few times. The V gene is TRBV5-6, the J gene TRBJ1-5; 7 bases align to TRBD1. V gave up 3 bases and J gave up 5 bases; unmatched junction bases: 8. The CDR3 runs 15 residues. Germline values: CDR1 SGHDT, CDR2 YYEEEE. CDR3: CASSSSGQLYQPQHF. The CDR3 DNA reads TGTGCCAGCAGCTCGTCGGGACAGCTTTATCAGCCCCAGCATTTT.

This clonotype was counted ten times or more. The V and J genes are TRBV6-2 or TRBV6-3 and TRBJ1-2; D not resolved. The CDR3 loop spans 13 amino acids. Germline-derived CDR1 and CDR2 are MNHEY and SVGEGT. V was clipped by 5 bases and J by 4 bases, with 11 bases between them. In nucleotides, the CDR3 is TGTGCCAGCAGTCCCCGGAACCTCTATGGCTACACCTTC. As protein: CASSPRNLYGYTF.

The table lists this clonotype with a few counts. CDR3 residues: CAISESETDSYEQYF. The DNA for the CDR3 is TGTGCCATCAGTGAGTCGGAGACGGACTCCTACGAGCAGTACTTC. The V and J genes are TRBV10-3 and TRBJ2-7, with D hard to call. Trimming took 0 bases from V and 0 from J, leaving 9 bases between them. The germline V gene has CDR1 ENHRY and CDR2 SYGVKD. The CDR3 runs to 15 residues.

This clonotype ranks as medium-sized. The chain recombines TRBV11-2 with TRBJ2-2, with D possibly TRBD1 on 5 matching bases. Between the trimmed V and J ends, which lost 4 bases and 5 bases, there was a span of 20 bases. This CDR3 region has 17 residues. Germline lookup yields CDR1 SGHAT and CDR2 FQNNGV. The CDR3 DNA reads as TGTGCCAGCAGCTCAGGCGCAACAGGTTTGAGGACCGGGGAGCTGTTTTTT. This sequence encodes CASSSGATGLRTGELFF.

This clonotype came up many times. The chain uses TRBV29-1 and TRBJ1-1; tentative D call: TRBD1 (5 bases). The V gene's germline CDR1 is SQVTM and CDR2 ANQGSEA. This CDR3 has 14 residues. Trimming removed 3 bases at V and 3 bases at J, with 14 bases between. DNA of the CDR3: TGCAGCGTTGATCTGGCCTTAGGGGACACTGAAGCTTTCTTT. Its translation: CSVDLALGDTEAFF. The full variable domain, in which reference TRBV29-1 and TRBJ1-1 provide the parts outside the CDR3, is SAVISQKPSRDICQRGTSLTIQCQVDSQVTMMFWYRQQPGQSLTLIATANQGSEATYESGFVIDKFPISRPNLTFSTLTVSNMSPEDSSIYLCSVDLALGDTEAFFGQGTRLTVV.

This clonotype was counted many times. The chain uses TRBV6-5 and TRBJ1-6; D call uncertain. Between the trimmed V and J ends, which lost 0 bases and 0 bases, there was a span of 12 bases. The CDR3 totals 18 residues. CDR1 and CDR2 (germline): MNHEY, SVGAGI. Here the CDR3 DNA reads TGTGCCAGCAGTTACTCGATATTAGGGAGCTCCTATAATTCACCCCTCCACTTT. Its protein is CASSYSILGSSYNSPLHF.

This clonotype occurred many times. V gene TRBV28 combines with J gene TRBJ1-2; D is uncertain. The CDR3 covers 13 residues. Germline V CDR1 and CDR2: MDHEN, SYDVKM. Trimming removed 7 bases from V and 4 bases from J, with 13 bases in between. Here the CDR3 reads CASIPGASYGYTF. The DNA of the CDR3 is TGTGCCAGCATCCCGGGAGCTTCCTATGGCTACACCTTC.